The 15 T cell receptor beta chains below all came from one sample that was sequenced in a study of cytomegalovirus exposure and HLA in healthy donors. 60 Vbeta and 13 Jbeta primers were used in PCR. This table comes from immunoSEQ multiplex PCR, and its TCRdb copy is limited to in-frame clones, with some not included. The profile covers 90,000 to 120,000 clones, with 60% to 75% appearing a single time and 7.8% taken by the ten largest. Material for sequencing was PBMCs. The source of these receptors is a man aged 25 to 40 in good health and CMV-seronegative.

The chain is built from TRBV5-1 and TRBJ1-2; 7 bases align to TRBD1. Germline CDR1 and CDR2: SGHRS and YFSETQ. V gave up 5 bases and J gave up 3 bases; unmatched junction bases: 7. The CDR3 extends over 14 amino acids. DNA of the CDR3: TGCGCCAGCAGTCCAACCGGGACAGACTATGGCTACACCTTC. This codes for CASSPTGTDYGYTF.

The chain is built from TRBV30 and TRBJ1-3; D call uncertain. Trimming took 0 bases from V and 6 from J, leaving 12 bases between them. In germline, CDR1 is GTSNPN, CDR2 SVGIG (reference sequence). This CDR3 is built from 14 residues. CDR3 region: CAWSVGLSENTIYF. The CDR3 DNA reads TGTGCCTGGAGTGTTGGACTTTCCGAAAACACCATATATTTT.

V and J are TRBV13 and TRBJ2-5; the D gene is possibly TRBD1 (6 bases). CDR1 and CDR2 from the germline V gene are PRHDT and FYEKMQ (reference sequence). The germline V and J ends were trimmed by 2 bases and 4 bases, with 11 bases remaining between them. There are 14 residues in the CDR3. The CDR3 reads CASSLHRELETQYF. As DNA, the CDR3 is TGTGCCAGCAGCTTACACAGGGAATTAGAGACCCAGTACTTC.

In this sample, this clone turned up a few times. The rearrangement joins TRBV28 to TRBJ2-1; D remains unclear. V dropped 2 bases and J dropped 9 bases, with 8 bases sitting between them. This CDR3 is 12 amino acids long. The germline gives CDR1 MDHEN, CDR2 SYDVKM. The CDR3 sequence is CASSLEGGEQFF. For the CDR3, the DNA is TGTGCCAGCAGTTTAGAAGGCGGTGAGCAGTTCTTC.

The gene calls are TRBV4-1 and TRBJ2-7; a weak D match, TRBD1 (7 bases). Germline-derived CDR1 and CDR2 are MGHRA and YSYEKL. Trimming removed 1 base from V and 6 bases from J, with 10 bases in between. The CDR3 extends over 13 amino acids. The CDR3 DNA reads TGCGCCAGCAGCCAAGGACAGGGAGGCGAGCAGTACTTC. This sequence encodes CASSQGQGGEQYF.

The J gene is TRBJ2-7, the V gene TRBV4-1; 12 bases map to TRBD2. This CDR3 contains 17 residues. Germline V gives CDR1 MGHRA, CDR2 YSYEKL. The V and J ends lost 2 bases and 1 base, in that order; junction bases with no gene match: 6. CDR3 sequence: CASSQSATSGSSYEQYF. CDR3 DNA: TGCGCCAGCAGCCAATCGGCGACTAGCGGGAGTTCCTACGAGCAGTACTTC.

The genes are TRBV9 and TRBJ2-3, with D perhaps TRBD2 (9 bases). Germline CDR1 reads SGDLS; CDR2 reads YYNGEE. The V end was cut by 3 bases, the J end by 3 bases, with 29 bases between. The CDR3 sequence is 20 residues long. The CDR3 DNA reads TGTGCCAGCAGCGCTACGGGACAGGATTTCGGCGGGAGGGCTACAGATACGCAGTATTTT. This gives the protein CASSATGQDFGGRATDTQYF.

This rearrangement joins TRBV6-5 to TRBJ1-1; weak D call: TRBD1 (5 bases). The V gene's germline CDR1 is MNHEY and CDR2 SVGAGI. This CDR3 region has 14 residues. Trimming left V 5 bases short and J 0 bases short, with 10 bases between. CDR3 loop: CASSEQTVNTEAFF. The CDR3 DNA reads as TGTGCCAGCAGTGAGCAGACAGTGAACACTGAAGCTTTCTTT.

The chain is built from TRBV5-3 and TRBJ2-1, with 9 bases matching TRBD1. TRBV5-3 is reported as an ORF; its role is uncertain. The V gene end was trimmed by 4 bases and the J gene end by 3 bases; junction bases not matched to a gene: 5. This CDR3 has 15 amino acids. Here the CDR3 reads CARSARDRVYNEQFF. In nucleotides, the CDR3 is TGTGCCAGAAGCGCGCGGGACAGGGTCTACAATGAGCAGTTCTTC.

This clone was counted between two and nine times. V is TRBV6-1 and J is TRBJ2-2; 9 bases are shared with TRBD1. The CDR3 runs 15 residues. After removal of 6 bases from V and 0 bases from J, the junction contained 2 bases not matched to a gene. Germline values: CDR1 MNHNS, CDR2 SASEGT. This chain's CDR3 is CASRGDRANTGELFF. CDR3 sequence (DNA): TGTGCCAGCAGGGGGGACAGGGCGAACACCGGGGAGCTGTTTTTT.

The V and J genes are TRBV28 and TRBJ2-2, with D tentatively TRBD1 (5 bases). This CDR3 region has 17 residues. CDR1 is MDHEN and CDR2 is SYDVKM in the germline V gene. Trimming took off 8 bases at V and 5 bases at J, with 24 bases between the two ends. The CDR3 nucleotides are TGTGCCAGCCGACGCCGCCGACAGTCCGTCACTACCGGGGAGCTGTTTTTT. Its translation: CASRRRRQSVTTGELFF.

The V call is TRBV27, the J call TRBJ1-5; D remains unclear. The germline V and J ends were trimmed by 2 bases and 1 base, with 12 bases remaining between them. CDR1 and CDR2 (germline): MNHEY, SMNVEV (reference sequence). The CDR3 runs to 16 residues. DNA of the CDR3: TGTGCCAGCAGTTTAAGTAGAGGGTTGAGCAATCAGCCCCAGCATTTT. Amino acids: CASSLSRGLSNQPQHF.

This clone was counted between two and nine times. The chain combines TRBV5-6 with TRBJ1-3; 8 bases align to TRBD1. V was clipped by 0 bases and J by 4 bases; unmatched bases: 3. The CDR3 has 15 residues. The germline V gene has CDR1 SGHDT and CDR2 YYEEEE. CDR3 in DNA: TGTGCCAGCAGCTTGGGGACAGGGAGCGGAAACACCATATATTTT. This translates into CASSLGTGSGNTIYF.

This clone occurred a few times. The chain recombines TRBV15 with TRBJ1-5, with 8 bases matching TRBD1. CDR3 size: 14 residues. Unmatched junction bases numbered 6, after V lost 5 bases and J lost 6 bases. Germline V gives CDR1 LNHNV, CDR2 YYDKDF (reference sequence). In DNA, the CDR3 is TGTGCCACCAGCTTGACAGGGGCCAGTCAGCCCCAGCATTTT. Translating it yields CATSLTGASQPQHF.

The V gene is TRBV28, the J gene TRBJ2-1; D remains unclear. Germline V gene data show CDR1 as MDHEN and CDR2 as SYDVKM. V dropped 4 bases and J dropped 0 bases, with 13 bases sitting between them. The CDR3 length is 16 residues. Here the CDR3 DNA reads TGTGCCAGCAGTTCCTATAGCCCCAGCTCCTACAATGAGCAGTTCTTC. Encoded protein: CASSSYSPSSYNEQFF. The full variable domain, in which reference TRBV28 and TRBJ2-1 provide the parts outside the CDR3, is DVKVTQSSRYLVKRTGEKVFLECVQDMDHENMFWYRQDPGLGLRLIYFSYDVKMKEKGDIPEGYSVSREKKERFSLILESASTNQTSMYLCASSSYSPSSYNEQFFGPGTRLTVL.